This is a list of T cell receptor beta chains from one sample in a study of blood T cell repertoires in COVID-19. The assay was immunoSEQ multiplex PCR, and TCRdb's table has in-frame clones only and misses some. The sample lists under 200,000 clones; 79% were seen once. Sequencing was done on a sample of peripheral blood. All receptors come from a woman in her sixties with COVID-19, enrolled during active disease. CDR3s include the opening cysteine and the closing phenylalanine or tryptophan. A D gene is named only where the DNA matches it firmly. Some rows have no size entry. The others give once, few or many, or a class for an expanded clone.

j_call v_call clone_size d_call cdr3_nt cdr3_aa
TRBJ2-7 TRBV29-1 - - TGCAGCTCCTTGGTAGCAGGGAGCGGGGAGCAGTACTTC CSSLVAGSGEQYF
TRBJ2-1 TRBV6-5 - TRBD1 TGTGCCAGCGGCAAACGGACAGGATTATCCAATGAGCAGTTCTTC CASGKRTGLSNEQFF
TRBJ2-5 TRBV4-3 - - TGCGCCAGCAGCCGTCAAGGATTAGGGACATCCCCATTGGGGGAGACCCAGTACTTC CASSRQGLGTSPLGETQYF
TRBJ2-5 TRBV5-4 - TRBD2 TGTGCCAGCAGCCGGACTAGCGGAGAGACCCAGTACTTC CASSRTSGETQYF
TRBJ2-2 TRBV19 - TRBD1 TGTGCCAGTAGTCCCGTGGGGACAGGGTCGGGCGGGGAGCTGTTTTTT CASSPVGTGSGGELFF
TRBJ2-7 TRBV7-9 few - TGTGCCAGCAGCTTAGAAGGGGACGAGCAGTACTTC CASSLEGDEQYF
TRBJ1-1 TRBV7-2 - TRBD1 TGTGCCAGCAGCTTACAACAGGGGTTAAGGAACACTGAAGCTTTCTTT CASSLQQGLRNTEAFF
TRBJ1-6 TRBV5-5 - - TGTGCCAGCAGCTTAGAGGGAGGCAATTCACCCCTCCACTTT CASSLEGGNSPLHF
TRBJ2-5 TRBV6-2/TRBV6-3 - TRBD2 TGTGCCAGCAGTTACCCGACTAGCGAGATCCAAGAGACCCAGTACTTC CASSYPTSEIQETQYF
TRBJ2-5 TRBV5-4 - TRBD2 TGTGCCAGCAGCTTGGTGCGACTAGCGGGTCCACAAGAGACCCAGTACTTC CASSLVRLAGPQETQYF
TRBJ1-5 TRBV2 - - TGTGCCAGCACCCGCGGGGGGGCAGATCAGCCCCAGCATTTT CASTRGGADQPQHF
TRBJ2-6 TRBV2 - - TGTGCCAGCAGTGAAGCGCGGGGTGCGGGGGCCAACGTCCTGACTTTC CASSEARGAGANVLTF
TRBJ2-5 TRBV29-1 - - TGCAGCGTAGAGGCTGTATCGGGGGGCGCAAGCGCCTTGCCCCAGTACTTC CSVEAVSGGASALPQYF
TRBJ2-1 TRBV24-1 - TRBD1 TGTGCCACCAGTGATCCAGGGACAGGGTCGAGGAATGAGCAGTTCTTC CATSDPGTGSRNEQFF
TRBJ2-1 TRBV4-3 - - TGCGCCAGCAGCCAAGATATTCGCCAGGGGCATGAGCAGTTCTTC CASSQDIRQGHEQFF
TRBJ2-3 TRBV11-1 - - TGTGCCAGCAGCTTGGAGACAGGAAACACAGATACGCAGTATTTT CASSLETGNTDTQYF
TRBJ2-2 TRBV7-9 - - TGTGCCAGCAGCTTAACAGTCTACACCGGGGAGCTGTTTTTT CASSLTVYTGELFF
TRBJ1-4 TRBV28 - - TGTGCCACCCGGGGAAGCAATGAAAAACTGTTTTTT CATRGSNEKLFF
TRBJ2-1 TRBV27 - TRBD1 TGTGCCAGCAGTCTACAGGGGGCGAGGCATGAGCAGTTCTTC CASSLQGARHEQFF
TRBJ2-1 TRBV21-1 once - TGTGCCAGCAGCCAGAAGCGGGGGGGCCGGTCCTTTTCGGCCAATGAGCAGTTCTTC CASSQKRGGRSFSANEQFF